The next 27 T cell receptor beta chains were all read from a single sample in a study of T cells in Graves' hyperthyroidism and ophthalmopathy. TCR beta CDR3 region amplification was performed from RNA transcripts. TCR CDR3 underwent first-round RT-PCR with the HTBI primer set. TCRdb recomputed calls from the multiplex PCR reads with MiXCR, one row per CDR3 protein. This sample yields 500,000 to 650,000 distinct CDR3 sequences, of which approximately 15% are seen a single time; about an eighth belongs to the top ten. Sequencing used blood. These receptors were taken from a woman aged 45-60 years with Graves' ophthalmopathy.

CDR3 in DNA: TGTGCCAGCAGCGCACAGGACAGGGCCAACACTGAAGCTTTCTTT. It specifies CASSAQDRANTEAFF. The chain is built from TRBV11-2 and TRBJ1-1; 8 bases map to TRBD1. The CDR3 has 15 residues. Germline V gene lookup returns CDR1 SGHAT and CDR2 FQNNGV. V was clipped by 5 bases and J by 2 bases; unmatched bases: 7. Drawing the rest from reference TRBV11-2 and TRBJ1-1, the complete variable domain is EAGVAQSPRYKIIEKRQSVAFWCNPISGHATLYWYQQILGQGPKLLIQFQNNGVVDDSQLPKDRFSAERLKGVDSTLKIQPAKLEDSAVYLCASSAQDRANTEAFFGQGTRLTVV.

This clonotype was counted ten times or more. The V gene is TRBV5-1, the J gene TRBJ1-2, with D unresolved. V shed 0 bases and J shed 8 bases, with 14 bases lying between them. CDR1 and CDR2 (germline): SGHRS, YFSETQ. This CDR3 is built from 14 residues. CDR3 protein: CASSLVPPHIGYTF. The CDR3, as DNA: TGCGCCAGCAGCTTGGTACCCCCCCATATCGGCTACACCTTC.

This clonotype has ten or more counts. This chain uses TRBV5-1 with TRBJ2-3; the match to TRBD2 covers 11 bases. V was pared by 2 bases and J by 3 bases, with 8 bases of the junction left unmatched. Per the germline V gene, CDR1 is SGHRS and CDR2 is YFSETQ. The CDR3 is made up of 17 amino acids. The CDR3 sequence is CASSLQTSGSGTDTQYF. The CDR3 bases are TGCGCCAGCAGCTTACAAACTAGCGGGAGTGGGACAGATACGCAGTATTTT. Supplemented by reference TRBV5-1 and TRBJ2-3, the full variable domain reads KAGVTQTPRYLIKTRGQQVTLSCSPISGHRSVSWYQQTPGQGLQFLFEYFSETQRNKGNFPGRFSGRQFSNSRSEMNVSTLELGDSALYLCASSLQTSGSGTDTQYFGPGTRLTVL.

This clonotype has only a few counts. This sequence joins TRBV9 and TRBJ1-2; D remains unclear. V lost 0 bases and J lost 3, with 24 bases in between. The germline V gene has CDR1 SGDLS and CDR2 YYNGEE. There are 19 residues in the CDR3. CDR3 sequence (DNA): TGTGCCAGCAGCGTAGGACTAGTCGGTTTCGAGGGCGATGACTATGGCTACACCTTC. It codes for CASSVGLVGFEGDDYGYTF.

This rearrangement joins TRBV4-2 to TRBJ1-5; D is uncertain. V lost 1 base, J lost 0 bases, and 7 bases lay in between. The CDR3 has 15 residues. Germline V gives CDR1 LGHNA, CDR2 YNFKEQ. CDR3 amino acids: CASSQAIYSNQPQHF. In DNA form, the CDR3 reads TGTGCCAGCAGCCAAGCGATCTATAGCAATCAGCCCCAGCATTTT.

On this clonotype: This may stem from a read error, because a much larger clone lies one nucleotide away. The chain has TRBV6-4 and TRBJ1-2, with 9 bases matching TRBD1. The CDR3 covers 13 residues. J lost 6 bases, V lost 5 bases, and 4 bases had no gene match. Germline V gene lookup returns CDR1 MRHNA and CDR2 SNTAGT. The CDR3 nucleotides are TGTGCCAGCAGTTTAACAGGGGGCCATGGCTACACCTTC. Residues: CASSLTGGHGYTF.

V gene TRBV6-2 or TRBV6-3 combines with J gene TRBJ2-5; D perhaps matches TRBD2 (6 bases). CDR1 and CDR2 from the germline V gene are MNHEY and SVGEGT. This CDR3 spans 14 amino acids. The germline V and J ends were trimmed by 1 base and 2 bases, with 8 bases remaining between them. DNA for the CDR3: TGTGCCAGCAGTTACTGGACTAATCAAGAGACCCAGTACTTC. It encodes CASSYWTNQETQYF.

This clonotype appeared many times. The J gene is TRBJ2-3, the V gene TRBV29-1; D not resolved. Germline V gives CDR1 SQVTM, CDR2 ANQGSEA. The V end lost 1 base, the J end lost 0 bases, and 8 bases lay between the germline ends. The CDR3 is 14 residues long. This CDR3 is CSVEGTGSTDTQYF. In DNA, the CDR3 is TGCAGCGTTGAAGGCACCGGAAGCACAGATACGCAGTATTTT.

V usage is TRBV24-1 and J usage is TRBJ2-1, with 8 bases identical to TRBD2. The CDR3 extends over 16 amino acids. V lost 4 bases and J lost 4; bases outside the gene matches: 8. Germline CDR1 reads KGHDR; CDR2 reads SFDVKD. CDR3 in DNA: TGTGCCACCAGTGACCCTGGAGCGGGGGAATACAATGAGCAGTTCTTC. Protein product: CATSDPGAGEYNEQFF.

This clonotype was counted only a few times. V and J are TRBV20-1 and TRBJ1-3; D ambiguous. CDR1 is DFQATT and CDR2 is SNEGSKA in the germline V gene (reference sequence). The germline V and J ends were trimmed by 0 bases and 1 base, with 10 bases remaining between them. This CDR3 is 15 amino acids long. CDR3 residues: CSARDFRISGNTIYF. The CDR3 coding sequence is TGCAGTGCTAGAGACTTCAGGATATCTGGAAACACCATATATTTT.

This clonotype occurred many times. The rearrangement links TRBV24-1 to TRBJ2-1; 11 bases map to TRBD1. Germline CDR1 is KGHDR and CDR2 is SFDVKD. This CDR3 has 18 amino acids. The trim removed 10 bases at V and 1 base at J, leaving 14 bases unmatched. The CDR3 DNA reads as TGTGCCACATCTTCCAGGACAGGGGGCGTCGAATCCTACAATGAGCAGTTCTTC. Protein: CATSSRTGGVESYNEQFF.

Many counts were recorded for this clonotype. The chain is built from TRBV6-1 and TRBJ2-7; weak D call: TRBD2 (6 bases). V shed 3 bases and J shed 1 base, with 10 bases lying between them. The CDR3 totals 14 residues. Germline loops: CDR1 MNHNS, CDR2 SASEGT. CDR3 in amino acids: CASSDSGGSYEQYF. The CDR3 DNA reads TGTGCCAGCAGTGATAGCGGCGGTTCCTACGAGCAGTACTTC.

This clonotype was counted ten times or more. The chain is built from TRBV18 and TRBJ2-5; 8 bases match TRBD1. The CDR3 sequence is 14 residues long. V gave up 4 bases and J gave up 0 bases; unmatched junction bases: 1. Per germline, CDR1 KGHSH and CDR2 LQKENI. CDR3 DNA sequence: TGTGCCAGCTCACGACAGGGGAACCAAGAGACCCAGTACTTC. This gives the protein CASSRQGNQETQYF.

The chain joins TRBV4-2 to TRBJ2-2; 13 nucleotides align to TRBD2. The trim removed 4 bases at V and 4 bases at J, leaving 12 bases unmatched. The CDR3 runs to 19 residues. The germline V gene encodes CDR1 LGHNA and CDR2 YNFKEQ. The chain's CDR3 is CASSRQYGLAGDVTGELFF. For the CDR3, the DNA is TGTGCCAGCAGCCGGCAGTACGGACTAGCGGGAGATGTCACCGGGGAGCTGTTTTTT.

In its sample, this clonotype was seen many times. The rearrangement links TRBV7-8 to TRBJ2-5; 7 bases line up with TRBD2. CDR1 and CDR2 from the germline V gene are SGHVS and FQNEAQ. The CDR3 covers 18 residues. J was trimmed by 7 bases and V by 2 bases; bases with no gene match: 19. The CDR3 DNA follows: TGTGCCAGCAGCTTAATACACGCGGGAGAGCGAATACGGGCGACCCAGTACTTC. Its translation: CASSLIHAGERIRATQYF.

This clonotype was found a few times. The rearrangement links TRBV4-2 to TRBJ2-7; TRBD2 matches 13 bases. The trim removed 0 bases at V and 0 bases at J, leaving 2 bases unmatched. Germline V CDR1 and CDR2: LGHNA, YNFKEQ. There are 17 residues in the CDR3. The CDR3 nucleotides read TGTGCCAGCAGCCAAGACACTAGCGGGAGGGGCTCCTACGAGCAGTACTTC. It translates to CASSQDTSGRGSYEQYF.

This clonotype was counted many times. CDR3 region: CASSLSLAGEFNEQFF. For the CDR3, the DNA is TGTGCCAGCAGTTTATCGCTAGCGGGAGAATTCAATGAGCAGTTCTTC. The chain is built from TRBV27 and TRBJ2-1; 10 bases match TRBD2. This CDR3 spans 16 amino acids. Losses at the gene ends were 0 bases for V and 6 bases for J; bases not matched to a gene: 5. Germline V gene data show CDR1 as MNHEY and CDR2 as SMNVEV (reference sequence).

This clonotype was seen ten or more times. The genes are TRBV7-9 and TRBJ2-4, with D tentatively TRBD1 or TRBD2 (6 bases each). The V gene lost 5 bases and the J gene lost 3 bases, with 20 bases spanning the gap. Germline lookup yields CDR1 SEHNR and CDR2 FQNEAQ (reference sequence). This CDR3 contains 17 residues. Here the CDR3 DNA reads TGTGCCAGCAGCGCCCAAAGCATAGGGGGGTACAAAAACATTCAGTACTTC. Protein sequence: CASSAQSIGGYKNIQYF. Together with reference TRBV7-9 and TRBJ2-4, the CDR3 gives the full variable domain: DTGVSQNPRHKITKRGQNVTFRCDPISEHNRLYWYRQTLGQGPEFLTYFQNEAQLEKSRLLSDRFSAERPKGSFSTLEIQRTEQGDSAMYLCASSAQSIGGYKNIQYFGAGTRLSVL.

Ten or more counts support this clonotype. The chain is built from TRBV12-3 or TRBV12-4 and TRBJ2-3; no reliable D call. The CDR3 is 13 residues long. Trimming removed 7 bases from V and 2 bases from J, with 10 bases in between. The CDR3 loop is CASKARATDTQYF. The CDR3 region has the DNA TGTGCCAGCAAGGCGCGAGCCACAGATACGCAGTATTTT.

This clonotype was counted a few times. Being one base from a much bigger clone, this may be a read error. The rearrangement joins TRBV28 to TRBJ2-1, with TRBD2 identical over 12 bases. CDR1 is MDHEN and CDR2 is SYDVKM in the germline V gene. This CDR3 comprises 15 residues. V lost 7 bases, J lost 5 bases, and 6 bases stayed unmatched. Here the CDR3 reads CASTVTSGSHNEQFF. CDR3 in DNA: TGTGCCAGCACCGTGACTAGCGGGAGCCACAATGAGCAGTTCTTC.

This clonotype was seen many times. The chain recombines TRBV12-3 or TRBV12-4 with TRBJ1-5; tentative D call: TRBD1 (5 bases). The V end lost 4 bases, the J end lost 7 bases, and 14 bases lay between the germline ends. This CDR3 is built from 14 residues. The CDR3, as DNA: TGTGCCAGCAGTTACGGCAGGAACAGGCAGCCCCAGCATTTT. It is translated as CASSYGRNRQPQHF.

J is TRBJ1-4 and V is TRBV10-3; no definite D call. This CDR3 spans 13 amino acids. The germline V and J ends were trimmed by 10 bases and 1 base, with 10 bases remaining between them. Per the germline V gene, CDR1 is ENHRY and CDR2 is SYGVKD. The CDR3 nucleotides are TGTGCCACCTCCCGAATAACTAATGAAAAACTGTTTTTT. Its protein product is CATSRITNEKLFF.

This clonotype came up a few times. The chain has TRBV28 and TRBJ1-4; no clear D. Trimming pared 3 bases from V and 4 bases from J, leaving 9 bases between. Germline CDR1 MDHEN, CDR2 SYDVKM. The CDR3 consists of 14 residues. In nucleotides, the CDR3 is TGTGCCAGCAGTTTTTCGAGGGTTAATGAAAAACTGTTTTTT. As protein: CASSFSRVNEKLFF.

The chain uses TRBV7-9 and TRBJ2-3; weak D call: TRBD2 (6 bases). Deletions cut 1 base from V and 5 bases from J, with 13 bases between. The germline CDR1 and CDR2 sequences are SEHNR and FQNEAQ (reference sequence). This CDR3 is 15 amino acids long. The CDR3 spells CASSLGGGTRDTQYF. The CDR3 nucleotides read TGTGCCAGCAGCTTAGGGGGCGGGACCCGAGATACGCAGTATTTT.

This clonotype was counted between two and nine times. The chain has TRBV11-2 and TRBJ1-1; 8 bases match TRBD1. The CDR3 is 14 residues long. With 0 bases clipped from V and 4 bases from J, the junction kept 1 base outside the gene matches. The germline gives CDR1 SGHAT, CDR2 FQNNGV. The CDR3 loop is CASSLETGATEAFF. Written as DNA, the CDR3 is TGTGCCAGCAGCTTAGAGACAGGGGCCACTGAAGCTTTCTTT.

At least ten counts were recorded for this clonotype. V gene TRBV18 combines with J gene TRBJ1-2; TRBD1 agrees at 7 bases. Germline V lookup: CDR1 KGHSH, CDR2 LQKENI. The CDR3 sequence is 15 residues long. The V and J ends lost 3 bases and 4 bases, in that order; junction bases with no gene match: 8. Here the CDR3 DNA reads TGTGCCAGCTCACCCTGGACAGGCATAGGCTATGGCTACACCTTC. This sequence encodes CASSPWTGIGYGYTF.

This clonotype showed up many times. The chain uses TRBV27 and TRBJ2-3; 7 bases are a match to TRBD2. Per the germline V gene, CDR1 is MNHEY and CDR2 is SMNVEV (reference sequence). The ends lost 2 bases at V and 1 base at J; junction bases unmatched: 6. The length of the CDR3 is 16 residues. The chain's CDR3 is CASSLNPSGGTDTQYF. CDR3 nucleotide sequence: TGTGCCAGCAGTTTAAATCCCAGCGGGGGCACAGATACGCAGTATTTT.